The entry below describes one T cell receptor (beta chain). Assay: immunoSEQ multiplex PCR; the TCRdb copy retains only in-frame clones and omits some. The table has some 72,000 clones, about 80% seen once. This sample is drawn from a study of radiation and T cells in renal cell carcinoma. Trimming took off 2 bases at V and 4 bases at J, with 8 bases between the two ends. The CDR3 contains 14 residues. Germline CDR1 reads SGHNT; CDR2 reads YENEEA. Regarding time point: blood 2 weeks post-SBRT. The treatment: 15 Gy SBRT to primary tumor, nephrectomy 4 weeks later. After SBRT, blood was collected at 2 and 4 weeks, plus baseline. The patient's renal cell carcinoma had clear cell pathology.

This material consisted of blood, taken from a patient whose treatment included radiotherapy and nephrectomy. The sequence came from a man aged 55 to 69 with renal cell carcinoma. This chain uses TRBV11-3 with TRBJ2-2, with D perhaps given as TRBD1 or TRBD2 (5 bases each). This CDR3 reads CASSLIGATGELFF. DNA for the CDR3: TGTGCCAGCAGCTTAATCGGGGCCACCGGGGAGCTGTTTTTT.